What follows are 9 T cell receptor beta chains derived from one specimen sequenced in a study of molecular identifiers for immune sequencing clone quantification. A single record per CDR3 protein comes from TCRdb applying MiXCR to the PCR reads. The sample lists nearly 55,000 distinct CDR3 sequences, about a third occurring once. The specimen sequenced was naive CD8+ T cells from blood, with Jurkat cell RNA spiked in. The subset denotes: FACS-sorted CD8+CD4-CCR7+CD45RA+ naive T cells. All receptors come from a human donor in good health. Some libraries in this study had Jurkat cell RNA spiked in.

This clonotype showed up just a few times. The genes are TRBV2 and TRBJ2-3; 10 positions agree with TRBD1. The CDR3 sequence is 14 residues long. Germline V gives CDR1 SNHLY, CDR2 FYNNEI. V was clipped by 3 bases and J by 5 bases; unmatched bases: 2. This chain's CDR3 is CASSDGQGEDTQYF. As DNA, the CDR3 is TGTGCCAGCAGTGATGGACAGGGGGAAGATACGCAGTATTTT.

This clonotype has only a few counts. CDR3 nucleotides: TGTGCCATCAGGCCCTGGGACAGGTTCGAGCAGTACTTC. This encodes CAIRPWDRFEQYF. J is TRBJ2-7 and V is TRBV10-3; TRBD1 agrees at 8 bases. Trimming took 6 bases from V and 6 from J; bases not matched to a gene: 7. This CDR3 region has 13 residues. The germline V gene has CDR1 ENHRY and CDR2 SYGVKD.

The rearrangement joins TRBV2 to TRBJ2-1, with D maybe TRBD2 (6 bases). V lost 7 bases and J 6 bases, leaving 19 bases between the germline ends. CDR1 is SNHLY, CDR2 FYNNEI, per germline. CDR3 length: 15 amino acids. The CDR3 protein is CASTTPGLNTNEQFF. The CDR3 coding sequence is TGTGCCAGCACTACCCCGGGACTCAATACCAATGAGCAGTTCTTC.

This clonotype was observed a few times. CDR3 residues: CASSYSPGSSTDTQYF. CDR3 DNA: TGTGCCAGCAGTTACTCGCCTGGATCTAGCACAGATACGCAGTATTTT. The chain carries TRBV6-5 and TRBJ2-3, with no clear D. V was clipped by 0 bases and J by 0 bases, with 10 bases between them. Germline CDR1 is MNHEY and CDR2 is SVGAGI. The CDR3 runs 16 residues.

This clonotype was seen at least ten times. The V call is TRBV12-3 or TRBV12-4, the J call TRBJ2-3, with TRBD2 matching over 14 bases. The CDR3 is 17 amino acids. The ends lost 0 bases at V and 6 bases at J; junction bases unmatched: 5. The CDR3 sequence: CASSLARLAGGGDTQYF. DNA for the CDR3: TGTGCCAGCAGTTTAGCCAGACTAGCGGGAGGGGGTGATACGCAGTATTTT.

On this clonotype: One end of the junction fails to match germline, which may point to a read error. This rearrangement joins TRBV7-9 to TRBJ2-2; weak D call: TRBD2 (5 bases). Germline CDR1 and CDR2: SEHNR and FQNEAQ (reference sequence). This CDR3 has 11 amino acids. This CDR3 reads CASIPPGELIF. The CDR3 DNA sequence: TGTGCCAGCATCCCCCCCGGGGAGCTGATTTTT. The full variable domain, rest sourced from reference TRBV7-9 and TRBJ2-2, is DTGVSQNPRHKITKRGQNVTFRCDPISEHNRLYWYRQTLGQGPEFLTYFQNEAQLEKSRLLSDRFSAERPKGSFSTLEIQRTEQGDSAMYLCASIPPGELIFGEGSRLTVL.

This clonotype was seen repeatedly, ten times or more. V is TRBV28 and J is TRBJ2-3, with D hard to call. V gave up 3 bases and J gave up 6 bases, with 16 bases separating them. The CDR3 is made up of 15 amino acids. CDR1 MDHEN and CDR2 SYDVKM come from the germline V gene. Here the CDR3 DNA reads TGTGCCAGCAGTTTTGGTCCCCGCGGCGAGGATACGCAGTATTTT. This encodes CASSFGPRGEDTQYF. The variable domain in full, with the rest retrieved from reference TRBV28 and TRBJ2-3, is DVKVTQSSRYLVKRTGEKVFLECVQDMDHENMFWYRQDPGLGLRLIYFSYDVKMKEKGDIPEGYSVSREKKERFSLILESASTNQTSMYLCASSFGPRGEDTQYFGPGTRLTVL.

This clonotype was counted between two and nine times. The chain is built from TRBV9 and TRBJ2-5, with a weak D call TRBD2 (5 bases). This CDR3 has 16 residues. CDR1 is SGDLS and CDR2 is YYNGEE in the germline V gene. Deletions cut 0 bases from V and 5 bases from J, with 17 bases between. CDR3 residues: CASSVGARVRMETQYF. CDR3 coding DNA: TGTGCCAGCAGCGTAGGCGCGCGGGTAAGGATGGAGACCCAGTACTTC. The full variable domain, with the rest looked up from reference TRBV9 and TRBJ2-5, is DSGVTQTPKHLITATGQRVTLRCSPRSGDLSVYWYQQSLDQGLQFLIQYYNGEERAKGNILERFSAQQFPDLHSELNLSSLELGDSALYFCASSVGARVRMETQYFGPGTRLLVL.

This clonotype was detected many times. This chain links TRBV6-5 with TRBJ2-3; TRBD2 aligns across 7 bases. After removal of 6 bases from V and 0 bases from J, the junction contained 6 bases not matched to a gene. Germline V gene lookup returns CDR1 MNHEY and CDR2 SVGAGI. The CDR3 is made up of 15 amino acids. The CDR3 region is CASSSYSGSTDTQYF. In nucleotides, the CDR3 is TGTGCCAGCAGCTCCTATAGCGGGAGCACAGATACGCAGTATTTT.